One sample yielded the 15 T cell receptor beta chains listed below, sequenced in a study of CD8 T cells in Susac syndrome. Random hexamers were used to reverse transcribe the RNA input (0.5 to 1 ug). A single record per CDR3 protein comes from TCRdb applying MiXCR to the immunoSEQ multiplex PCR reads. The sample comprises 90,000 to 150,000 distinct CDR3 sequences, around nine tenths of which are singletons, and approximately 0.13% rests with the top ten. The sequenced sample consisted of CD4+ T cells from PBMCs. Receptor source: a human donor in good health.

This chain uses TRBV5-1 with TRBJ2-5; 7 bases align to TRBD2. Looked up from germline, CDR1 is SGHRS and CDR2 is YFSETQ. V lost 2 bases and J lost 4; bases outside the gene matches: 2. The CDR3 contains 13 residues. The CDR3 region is CASSLSGVETQYF. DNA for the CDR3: TGCGCCAGCAGCTTAAGCGGGGTAGAGACCCAGTACTTC.

The CDR3 spells CARLWAGGVEPQHF. CDR3 coding DNA: TGTGCCAGATTATGGGCAGGAGGGGTTGAGCCCCAGCATTTT. The gene calls are TRBV7-9 and TRBJ1-5; D perhaps matches TRBD1 (5 bases). Trimming stripped 9 bases from V and 8 bases from J, with 20 bases between. Germline CDR1 SEHNR, CDR2 FQNEAQ (reference sequence). The CDR3 totals 14 residues.

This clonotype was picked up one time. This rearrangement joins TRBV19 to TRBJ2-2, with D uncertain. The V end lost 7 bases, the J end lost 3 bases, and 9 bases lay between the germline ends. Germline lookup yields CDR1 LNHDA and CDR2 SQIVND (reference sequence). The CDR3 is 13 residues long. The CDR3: CASNKGYTGELFF. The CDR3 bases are TGTGCCAGTAACAAGGGTTACACCGGGGAGCTGTTTTTT.

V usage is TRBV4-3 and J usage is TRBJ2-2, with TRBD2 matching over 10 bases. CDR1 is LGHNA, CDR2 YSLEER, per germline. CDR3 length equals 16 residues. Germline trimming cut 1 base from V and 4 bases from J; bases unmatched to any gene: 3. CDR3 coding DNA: TGCGCCAGCAGCCAAGCCCTAGCGGGAGCCACCGGGGAGCTGTTTTTT. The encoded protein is CASSQALAGATGELFF.

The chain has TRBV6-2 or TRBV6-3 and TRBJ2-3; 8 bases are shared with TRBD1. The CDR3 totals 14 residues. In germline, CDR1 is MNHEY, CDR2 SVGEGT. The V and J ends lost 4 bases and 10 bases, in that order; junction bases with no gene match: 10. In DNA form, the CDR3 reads TGTGCCAGCAGTTTTCCGGGACAGGCAAGGGCGCAGTATTTT. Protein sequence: CASSFPGQARAQYF.

As DNA, the CDR3 is TGCAGTGCTTCCACCCAGGGCCTACACAATGAGCAGTTCTTC. Its translation is CSASTQGLHNEQFF. This chain links TRBV20-1 with TRBJ2-1; a weak D match, TRBD1 (5 bases). V was shortened by 5 bases and J by 5 bases, with 16 bases between the two germline ends. The CDR3 has 14 residues. Germline V gene lookup returns CDR1 DFQATT and CDR2 SNEGSKA (reference sequence).

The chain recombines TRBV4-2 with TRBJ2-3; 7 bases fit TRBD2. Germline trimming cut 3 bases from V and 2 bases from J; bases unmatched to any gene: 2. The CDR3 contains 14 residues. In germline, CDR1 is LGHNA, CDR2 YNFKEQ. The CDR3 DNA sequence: TGTGCCAGCAGCCAGCTAGCGGTCACAGATACGCAGTATTTT. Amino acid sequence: CASSQLAVTDTQYF.

In DNA form, the CDR3 reads TGCAGTGCTAGTACGGGGGGGCCGGGTAATGAGCAGTTCTTC. Its protein is CSASTGGPGNEQFF. The chain joins TRBV20-1 to TRBJ2-1; TRBD2 matches 8 bases. The CDR3 is 14 amino acids. The germline V gene encodes CDR1 DFQATT and CDR2 SNEGSKA (reference sequence). V was clipped by 3 bases and J by 7 bases; unmatched bases: 8.

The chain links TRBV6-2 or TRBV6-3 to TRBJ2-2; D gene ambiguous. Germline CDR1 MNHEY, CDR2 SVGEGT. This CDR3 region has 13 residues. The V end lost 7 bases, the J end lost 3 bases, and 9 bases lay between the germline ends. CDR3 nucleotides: TGTGCCAGCACTCCAGCCCACACCGGGGAGCTGTTTTTT. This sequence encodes CASTPAHTGELFF.

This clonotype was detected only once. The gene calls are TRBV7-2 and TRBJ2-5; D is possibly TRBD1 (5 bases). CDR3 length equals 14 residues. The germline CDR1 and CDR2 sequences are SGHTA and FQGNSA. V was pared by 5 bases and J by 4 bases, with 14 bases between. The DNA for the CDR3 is TGTGCCAGCAGCCCTTCCCTAGGGGTAGAGACCCAGTACTTC. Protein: CASSPSLGVETQYF.

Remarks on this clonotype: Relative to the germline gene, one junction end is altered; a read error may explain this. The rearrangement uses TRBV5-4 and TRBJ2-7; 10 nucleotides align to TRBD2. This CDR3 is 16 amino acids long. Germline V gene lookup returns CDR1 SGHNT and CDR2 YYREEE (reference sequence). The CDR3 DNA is TGTGCCAGCACCTTGGTAGGGACTAGCGCCTCCTACGAGCAGTACTTC. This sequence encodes CASTLVGTSASYEQYF.

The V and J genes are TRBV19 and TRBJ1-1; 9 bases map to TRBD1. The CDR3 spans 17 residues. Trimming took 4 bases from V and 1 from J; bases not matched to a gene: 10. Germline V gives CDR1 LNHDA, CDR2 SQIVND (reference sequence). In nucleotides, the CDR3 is TGTGCCAGTAGTAGAACCCTCGGGACAGGGTCGAACACTGAAGCTTTCTTT. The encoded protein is CASSRTLGTGSNTEAFF.

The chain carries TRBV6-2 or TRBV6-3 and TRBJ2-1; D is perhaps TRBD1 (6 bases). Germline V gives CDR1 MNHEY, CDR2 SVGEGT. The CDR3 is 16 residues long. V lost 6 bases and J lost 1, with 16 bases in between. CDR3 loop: CASRDLQGTSYNEQFF. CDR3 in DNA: TGTGCCAGCAGAGACCTACAGGGTACGTCCTACAATGAGCAGTTCTTC.

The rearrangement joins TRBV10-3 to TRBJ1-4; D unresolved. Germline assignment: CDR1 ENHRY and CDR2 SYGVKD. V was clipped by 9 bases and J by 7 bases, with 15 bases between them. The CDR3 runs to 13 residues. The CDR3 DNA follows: TGTGCCATGAGTCCCAACAGCGGTGAAAAACTGTTTTTT. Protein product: CAMSPNSGEKLFF.

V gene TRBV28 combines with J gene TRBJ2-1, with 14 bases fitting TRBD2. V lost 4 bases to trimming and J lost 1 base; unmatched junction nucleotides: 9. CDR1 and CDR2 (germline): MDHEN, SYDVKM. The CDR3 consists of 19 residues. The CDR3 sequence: CASSYLGLAGGRSYNEQFF. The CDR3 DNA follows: TGTGCCAGCAGTTACCTAGGACTAGCGGGAGGTCGGTCCTACAATGAGCAGTTCTTC. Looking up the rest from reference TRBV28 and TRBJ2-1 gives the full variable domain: DVKVTQSSRYLVKRTGEKVFLECVQDMDHENMFWYRQDPGLGLRLIYFSYDVKMKEKGDIPEGYSVSREKKERFSLILESASTNQTSMYLCASSYLGLAGGRSYNEQFFGPGTRLTVL.